These T cell receptor beta chains were read from a single sample in a study of T-cell memory formation after mild COVID-19. One entry per CDR3 protein, called by TCRdb with MiXCR from the 5' RACE reads. The profile shows a few hundred thousand distinct CDR3 sequences, just under 20% of them singletons. The source material was PBMCs or a T cell subset sorted from them (not recorded which). These receptors were collected from a man between 18 and 35 years old who had mild COVID-19 (a few samples of this study predate the infection). Cell type and time point are not known. Both conserved end residues are part of each CDR3. A D gene is named only where the DNA matches it firmly. Size values are once, few and many counts, or a class for expanded clones, and some rows have none.

J,V,size,D,DNA,CDR3
TRBJ1-2,TRBV6-5,few,TRBD1,TGTGCCAGCAGCCGGGACAGGCTTCTGTCTAACTATGGCTACACCTTC,CASSRDRLLSNYGYTF
TRBJ2-6,TRBV5-1,many,.,TGCGCCAGCAGCGCCCAGGGGTCTGGGGCCAACGTCCTGACTTTC,CASSAQGSGANVLTF
TRBJ2-5,TRBV6-1,few,.,TGTGCCAGCAGTTTTCCAGCCCCGGGGACCCAGTACTTC,CASSFPAPGTQYF
TRBJ2-7,TRBV6-1,.,.,TGTGCCAGCAGTGGGCAGATCAGGAGCTCCTACGAGCAGTACTTC,CASSGQIRSSYEQYF
TRBJ2-5,TRBV4-2,many,TRBD1,TGTGCCAGCAGCCCCACGCCCGGGACAGACCAAGAGACCCAGTACTTC,CASSPTPGTDQETQYF
TRBJ2-2,TRBV23-1,.,.,TGCGCCAGCAGTCACACCGGGGAGCTGTTTTTT,CASSHTGELFF
TRBJ1-1,TRBV30,few,.,TGTGCCTCCGTTGACGTTTTGGCGAACACTGAAGCTTTCTTT,CASVDVLANTEAFF
TRBJ2-1,TRBV20-1,few,TRBD2,TGCAGTGCTAGGGGAACGAGCGGGATACGCTACAATGAGCAGTTCTTC,CSARGTSGIRYNEQFF
TRBJ1-6,TRBV20-1,.,TRBD1,TGCAGTGCTAGAGAAGGGGTAACAGGGGGTTCGGATTCACCCCTCCACTTT,CSAREGVTGGSDSPLHF
TRBJ2-3,TRBV7-2,few,.,TGTGCCAGCAGCTTAATGACAGATACGCAGTATTTT,CASSLMTDTQYF
TRBJ2-1,TRBV29-1,many,TRBD2,TGCAGCGCTGGGACTAGCGGGGGCCATTCCTACAATGAGCAGTTCTTC,CSAGTSGGHSYNEQFF
TRBJ1-1,TRBV19,few,.,TGTGCCAGTAGTCTCTGGACTGAAGCTTTCTTT,CASSLWTEAFF
TRBJ2-5,TRBV11-2,many,.,TGTGCCAGCAGGCGGGGAAATGAAGAGACCCAGTACTTC,CASRRGNEETQYF
TRBJ2-5,TRBV27,.,.,TGTGCCAGCAGGTGGGCGGGGGCAGAGACCCAGTACTTC,CASRWAGAETQYF
TRBJ1-5,TRBV6-5,.,.,TGTGCCAGCAGCACGGGGAGCAGAAAGCCCCAGCATTTT,CASSTGSRKPQHF
TRBJ2-3,TRBV5-4,.,.,TGTGCCAGCACTGAACCCCCGCTAGAATCGCAGTATTTT,CASTEPPLESQYF
TRBJ1-1,TRBV29-1,few,TRBD1,TGCAGCGTTCAGGGGGGCGACACTGAAGCTTTCTTT,CSVQGGDTEAFF
TRBJ1-1,TRBV20-1,.,.,TGCAGTGCTGACCGTTCGGGGGGCAGGACTGAAGCTTTCTTT,CSADRSGGRTEAFF
TRBJ2-5,TRBV15,few,.,TGTGCCACCAGCAACACAGGGGGCGGGGGGGAGACCCAGTACTTC,CATSNTGGGGETQYF
TRBJ2-6,TRBV28,.,TRBD1,TGTGCCAGCAGGGAACTCTACAGGACAGGCAGCTCTGGGGCCAACGTCCTGACTTTC,CASRELYRTGSSGANVLTF
TRBJ2-2,TRBV6-1,few,TRBD1,TGTGCCAGCAGTGAAGGGACAGGGGACACCGGGGAGCTGTTTTTT,CASSEGTGDTGELFF
TRBJ1-2,TRBV21-1,few,.,TGTGCCAGCAGCAAGAACCGGGACAGGGGAGACTATGGCTACACCTTC,CASSKNRDRGDYGYTF
TRBJ2-3,TRBV7-6,.,.,TGTGCCAGCAGCCCGCTGCCAGAAGATACGCAGTATTTT,CASSPLPEDTQYF
TRBJ2-2,TRBV3-1,few,TRBD2,TGTGCCAGCAGCCAAGACGGGACTAGCGGGGTTGGCACCGGGGAGCTGTTTTTT,CASSQDGTSGVGTGELFF
TRBJ2-2,TRBV10-3,few,TRBD2,TGTGCCATCAGTGATCAGCGGGGAGGGGAGCTGTTTTTT,CAISDQRGGELFF
TRBJ2-5,TRBV29-1,.,.,TGCAGCGTTGAAGATGGGCAGGGCTCTGAGACCCAGTACTTC,CSVEDGQGSETQYF
TRBJ1-1,TRBV4-1,.,.,TGCGCCAGCAGCCACCTTAAGGCGGGCCATGGGGCCACTGAAGCTTTCTTT,CASSHLKAGHGATEAFF
TRBJ2-6,TRBV7-2,few,.,TGTGCCAGCAGCCAAGGTGGAGAGAACGTCCTGACTTTC,CASSQGGENVLTF
TRBJ2-2,TRBV7-8,few,.,TGTGCCAGCAGTTCCAGGCAGGGGTACACCGGGGAGCTGTTTTTT,CASSSRQGYTGELFF
TRBJ2-7,TRBV20-1,few,TRBD1,TGCAGTGCGGCGGGGGACAGGGTCCACGAGCAGTACTTC,CSAAGDRVHEQYF
TRBJ2-1,TRBV6-5,.,.,TGTGCCAGCAGTACAGGTTGGGGTCCCACCTACAATGAGCAGTTCTTC,CASSTGWGPTYNEQFF
TRBJ2-3,TRBV2,.,TRBD2,TGTGCCACTAGCGGGGTCACAGATACGCAGTATTTT,CATSGVTDTQYF
TRBJ2-3,TRBV12-3/TRBV12-4,.,TRBD1,TGTGCCAGCAGCTCCGGGACAGGTGACGGTAGGACAGATACGCAGTATTTT,CASSSGTGDGRTDTQYF
TRBJ1-1,TRBV12-3/TRBV12-4,few,.,TGTGCCAGCAGTGGGGGGGTTATGAACACTGAAGCTTTCTTT,CASSGGVMNTEAFF
TRBJ2-7,TRBV7-2,many,.,TGTGCCAGCAGCCTCCAATACGAGCAGTACTTC,CASSLQYEQYF
TRBJ2-5,TRBV6-1,.,.,TGTGCCAGCAGTGGGGCAGGGTCGGTGTCCGGGACCCAGTACTTC,CASSGAGSVSGTQYF
TRBJ2-7,TRBV11-2,.,TRBD1,TGTGCCAGCAGCTCCGGACAGGGGGCGAACTACGAGCAGTACTTC,CASSSGQGANYEQYF
TRBJ1-6,TRBV9,.,.,TGTGCCAGCAGCGGGACGGGAAATTCACCCCTCCACTTT,CASSGTGNSPLHF
TRBJ1-5,TRBV12-3/TRBV12-4,few,.,TGTGCCAGCAGTTTAGTCGGTGGCAATCAGCCCCAGCATTTT,CASSLVGGNQPQHF
TRBJ1-1,TRBV10-2,few,.,TGCGCCAGCAGTGATCAGGGCGCGGGGAACACTGAAGCTTTCTTT,CASSDQGAGNTEAFF
TRBJ2-1,TRBV5-1,.,.,TGCGCCAGCAGCCGGGGAGGGGGGGCCACCTACAATGAGCAGTTCTTC,CASSRGGGATYNEQFF
TRBJ2-5,TRBV6-4,few,.,TGTGCCAGCAGTGAGAAGACCCAGTACTTC,CASSEKTQYF
TRBJ2-6,TRBV4-3,few,.,TGCGCCAGCAGCCAAGAGGGTGCTGGGGCCAACGTCCTGACTTTC,CASSQEGAGANVLTF
TRBJ2-5,TRBV6-6,few,TRBD2,TGTGCCAGCAGCCTTCGGCGGGGGGGCCAAGAGACCCAGTACTTC,CASSLRRGGQETQYF
TRBJ1-1,TRBV6-5,few,.,TGTGCCAGCAGTTTATGGACGAACACTGAAGCTTTCTTT,CASSLWTNTEAFF
TRBJ1-2,TRBV6-5,.,TRBD1,TGTGCCAGCAGCAGGTTTGGGACAGGGACGGGCGGCTACACCTTC,CASSRFGTGTGGYTF
TRBJ2-4,TRBV4-1,few,.,TGCGCCAGCAGCCCATTTAACGTGGTAGCCAAAAACATTCAGTACTTC,CASSPFNVVAKNIQYF
TRBJ2-1,TRBV11-2,.,TRBD2,TGTGCCAGCAGCTTAGGTCACAGCGGGGGTTGGAATGAGCAGTTCTTC,CASSLGHSGGWNEQFF
TRBJ2-1,TRBV4-1,.,TRBD2,TGCGCCAGCAGCCAAGGACTAGCGGGGGTCGAGAATGAGCAGTTCTTC,CASSQGLAGVENEQFF
TRBJ1-5,TRBV5-1,few,.,TGCGCCAGCAGCTTGGATCCGGGAAGGGGACAGCCCCAGCATTTT,CASSLDPGRGQPQHF
TRBJ1-4,TRBV7-3,.,TRBD1,TGTGCCAGCAGCCTTACTGGGACAGGGTGGGGCGAAAAACTGTTTTTT,CASSLTGTGWGEKLFF
TRBJ2-2,TRBV6-6,few,.,TGTGCCAGCAGTTTTCTACACACCGGGGAGCTGTTTTTT,CASSFLHTGELFF
TRBJ2-3,TRBV20-1,many,TRBD1,TGCAGTGCTCGGGGACAGGGCACAGATACGCAGTATTTT,CSARGQGTDTQYF
TRBJ2-1,TRBV5-4,many,.,TGTGCCAGCAGCTTACCTAGTGACAATGAGCAGTTCTTC,CASSLPSDNEQFF
TRBJ1-1,TRBV7-2,few,.,TGTGCCAGCAGAACCACCGGGACATTGAACACTGAAGCTTTCTTT,CASRTTGTLNTEAFF